These 26 T cell receptor beta chains share one sample of origin, sequenced in a study of cytomegalovirus exposure and HLA in healthy donors. Use of 60 Vbeta and 13 Jbeta primers characterized the PCR. Sequencing used immunoSEQ multiplex PCR; TCRdb keeps in-frame clones, though not all of them. This table has under 55,000 clones, approximately 70% appearing once. Source material: PBMCs. The receptors were gathered from a woman between 45 and 60 years old in good health and CMV-seronegative.

The V gene is TRBV5-6, the J gene TRBJ1-6, with D possibly TRBD1 on 6 matching bases. This CDR3 has 17 residues. From germline, CDR1 is SGHDT and CDR2 YYEEEE. Trimming left V 4 bases short and J 3 bases short, with 17 bases between. In nucleotides, the CDR3 is TGTGCCAGCAGCCCCTACCGACCGGGACACTATAATTCACCCCTCCACTTT. Protein sequence: CASSPYRPGHYNSPLHF.

This clone was observed a few times. The J gene is TRBJ1-3, the V gene TRBV19; unclear D gene. Germline V lookup: CDR1 LNHDA, CDR2 SQIVND (reference sequence). CDR3 length equals 14 residues. V lost 3 bases and J lost 7, with 13 bases in between. The CDR3 loop reads CASSMKPVGNTIYF. The CDR3 nucleotides are TGTGCCAGTAGTATGAAGCCAGTCGGGAACACCATATATTTT.

This chain links TRBV2 with TRBJ1-1; TRBD1 is a possible D gene (6 bases). V was clipped by 1 base and J by 4 bases, with 7 bases between them. Germline CDR1 reads SNHLY; CDR2 reads FYNNEI. This CDR3 region has 13 residues. The CDR3 protein is CASSEGGGTEAFF. The CDR3 DNA follows: TGTGCCAGCAGTGAAGGAGGGGGCACTGAAGCTTTCTTT.

The CDR3 region has the DNA TGTGCCAGTGGGGCTAGCGGTAGCACAGATACGCAGTATTTT. This sequence encodes CASGASGSTDTQYF. This sequence joins TRBV19 and TRBJ2-3, with 7 bases that match TRBD2. J gave up 0 bases and V 8 bases, and 5 bases lay outside the gene matches. Germline assignment: CDR1 LNHDA and CDR2 SQIVND (reference sequence). The length of the CDR3 is 14 residues.

V and J are TRBV5-1 and TRBJ1-2; D is undetermined. Germline V gene sequence: CDR1 SGHRS, CDR2 YFSETQ. V lost 0 bases to trimming and J lost 0 bases, with 9 bases between them. The CDR3 length is 15 residues. CDR3 protein: CASSLDRPPNYGYTF. CDR3 coding DNA: TGCGCCAGCAGCTTGGACAGACCCCCTAACTATGGCTACACCTTC.

The chain couples TRBV5-4 to TRBJ2-3; D perhaps matches TRBD1 (5 bases). This CDR3 spans 14 amino acids. The V end was cut by 4 bases, the J end by 7 bases, with 16 bases between. The V gene's germline CDR1 is SGHNT and CDR2 YYREEE (reference sequence). CDR3 amino acids: CASSDLRGDNTQYF. CDR3 sequence (DNA): TGTGCCAGCAGCGACTTAAGGGGCGACAATACGCAGTATTTT.

V is TRBV7-3 and J is TRBJ1-2, with 7 bases aligning to TRBD1. The V gene's germline CDR1 is SGHTA and CDR2 FQGTGA. After removal of 5 bases from V and 0 bases from J, the junction contained 6 bases not matched to a gene. The CDR3 is 15 amino acids. The DNA for the CDR3 is TGTGCCAGCAGCCCACACAGGGGAGCTAACTATGGCTACACCTTC. Its protein product is CASSPHRGANYGYTF.

The genes are TRBV19 and TRBJ2-1, with 8 positions matching TRBD2. Per the germline V gene, CDR1 is LNHDA and CDR2 is SQIVND (reference sequence). CDR3 length equals 15 residues. J was trimmed by 16 bases and V by 4 bases; bases with no gene match: 18. CDR3 DNA: TGTGCCAGTAGTACCGGGGGGACTAGTGCCCCGAGCGCCTTCTTC. It codes for CASSTGGTSAPSAFF. Full variable domain (outside the CDR3, taken from reference TRBV19 and TRBJ2-1): DGGITQSPKYLFRKEGQNVTLSCEQNLNHDAMYWYRQDPGQGLRLIYYSQIVNDFQKGDIAEGYSVSREKKESFPLTVTSAQKNPTAFYLCASSTGGTSAPSAFFGPGTRLTVL.

This clone appeared a few times. The J gene is TRBJ2-3, the V gene TRBV19, with 13 positions matching TRBD2. CDR3 size: 16 residues. Trimming removed 3 bases from V and 5 bases from J; junction bases left unmatched: 5. Germline loops: CDR1 LNHDA, CDR2 SQIVND (reference sequence). CDR3 region: CASSIGTSGAGDTQYF. Written as DNA, the CDR3 is TGTGCCAGTAGTATCGGGACTAGCGGGGCTGGAGATACGCAGTATTTT.

This chain connects TRBV2 to TRBJ2-1, with TRBD2 matching over 12 bases. V gave up 7 bases and J gave up 9 bases; unmatched junction bases: 7. The CDR3 is made up of 14 amino acids. The germline CDR1 and CDR2 sequences are SNHLY and FYNNEI. The CDR3 spells CASKASGGAVEQFF. DNA for the CDR3: TGTGCCAGCAAGGCTAGCGGGGGGGCCGTTGAGCAGTTCTTC.

The CDR3 DNA is TGTGCCAGCAGCTCGATAGCTAGCGGGAGGTCCTACAATGAGCAGTTCTTC. As protein: CASSSIASGRSYNEQFF. The rearrangement joins TRBV11-2 to TRBJ2-1; 11 bases align to TRBD2. J gave up 1 base and V 4 bases, and 6 bases lay outside the gene matches. CDR3 length: 17 amino acids. Germline V CDR1 and CDR2: SGHAT, FQNNGV.

The rearrangement uses TRBV28 and TRBJ2-7, with no clear D. V shed 6 bases and J shed 3 bases, with 6 bases lying between them. The CDR3 has 11 amino acids. CDR1 and CDR2 from the germline V gene are MDHEN and SYDVKM. The CDR3 DNA follows: TGTGCCAGCAGGAACTTCTACGAGCAGTACTTC. Translating gives CASRNFYEQYF.

V usage is TRBV30 and J usage is TRBJ1-4; D is possibly TRBD1 (6 bases). The CDR3 runs to 13 residues. Deletions cut 4 bases from V and 17 bases from J, with 23 bases between. Germline CDR1 is GTSNPN and CDR2 is SVGIG (reference sequence). CDR3 in DNA: TGTGCCTGGACCATAACAACTCCGGGACACGTCTTTTTT. The encoded protein is CAWTITTPGHVFF.

This clone was seen only a few times. The chain couples TRBV18 to TRBJ2-1, with TRBD2 as a possible D gene (6 bases). Germline-derived CDR1 and CDR2 are KGHSH and LQKENI. The CDR3 has 12 amino acids. V lost 6 bases to trimming and J lost 7 bases, with 10 bases between them. CDR3 nucleotide sequence: TGTGCCAGCTCCGGGAGCGGAAATGAGCAGTTCTTC. Translating it yields CASSGSGNEQFF.

This chain links TRBV9 with TRBJ1-5; D is undetermined. The V end was cut by 0 bases, the J end by 6 bases, with 13 bases between. Germline assignment: CDR1 SGDLS and CDR2 YYNGEE. CDR3 length: 15 residues. CDR3 nucleotide sequence: TGTGCCAGCAGCGTAGCCCCGGACTCGTCTCAGCCCCAGCATTTT. Its protein product is CASSVAPDSSQPQHF.

This chain links TRBV5-1 with TRBJ1-1; TRBD1 agrees at 8 bases. The germline gives CDR1 SGHRS, CDR2 YFSETQ. The V gene end was trimmed by 4 bases and the J gene end by 6 bases; junction bases not matched to a gene: 5. The CDR3 has 13 amino acids. The CDR3 loop reads CASSGQGLSEAFF. The DNA for the CDR3 is TGCGCCAGCAGCGGACAGGGATTGTCTGAAGCTTTCTTT.

The rearrangement uses TRBV5-1 and TRBJ2-7, with D perhaps matching TRBD2 (5 bases). Trimming shortened V by 4 bases and J by 0 bases, and 14 bases separated the two germline ends. CDR1 is SGHRS, CDR2 YFSETQ, per germline. The CDR3 spans 15 residues. The CDR3 nucleotides are TGCGCCAGCAGCGAACTCCGGGGTAACTCCTACGAGCAGTACTTC. Its protein product is CASSELRGNSYEQYF.

The J gene is TRBJ1-1, the V gene TRBV7-8; possible D gene TRBD1, 6 bases. Trimming pared 5 bases from V and 6 bases from J, leaving 10 bases between. Germline V lookup: CDR1 SGHVS, CDR2 FQNEAQ. The CDR3 loop spans 12 amino acids. CDR3 DNA: TGTGCCAGCAGCACAAACAGGGCTGAAGCTTTCTTT. This codes for CASSTNRAEAFF.

This clone was picked up a small number of times. The chain is built from TRBV2 and TRBJ1-2; 8 bases are shared with TRBD1. The CDR3 has 16 amino acids. The J segment lost 7 bases and the V segment lost 0 bases, leaving 10 bases of the junction unmatched. CDR1 is SNHLY and CDR2 is FYNNEI in the germline V gene. Here the CDR3 reads CASSEALQGAMGGYTF. CDR3 nucleotide sequence: TGTGCCAGCAGTGAAGCGCTTCAGGGGGCGATGGGTGGCTACACCTTC. Using reference TRBV2 and TRBJ1-2 for the parts outside the CDR3, the full variable domain is EPEVTQTPSHQVTQMGQEVILRCVPISNHLYFYWYRQILGQKVEFLVSFYNNEISEKSEIFDDQFSVERPDGSNFTLKIRSTKLEDSAMYFCASSEALQGAMGGYTFGSGTRLTVV.

This clone came up a few times. The J gene is TRBJ1-4, the V gene TRBV29-1; no clear D gene. V lost 7 bases to trimming and J lost 6 bases, with 12 bases between them. This CDR3 contains 12 residues. The germline V gene encodes CDR1 SQVTM and CDR2 ANQGSEA. The CDR3 DNA follows: TGCAGCGCCGAAGGGAGGGATGAAAAACTGTTTTTT. Amino acid sequence: CSAEGRDEKLFF.

This clone was observed once. The chain has TRBV28 and TRBJ2-3, with TRBD1 as a possible D gene (6 bases). With 6 bases removed from V and 8 bases from J, the gap between germline ends came to 24 bases. CDR1 and CDR2 (germline): MDHEN, SYDVKM. CDR3 length equals 16 residues. The CDR3 protein is CASSSPGQRLSVTQYF. Here the CDR3 DNA reads TGTGCCAGCAGCTCCCCAGGACAGAGATTGTCTGTTACGCAGTATTTT.

The V and J genes are TRBV10-3 and TRBJ1-5; D is undetermined. There are 14 residues in the CDR3. From germline, CDR1 is ENHRY and CDR2 SYGVKD. V gave up 8 bases and J gave up 1 base, with 12 bases separating them. CDR3: CAIQAGGSNQPQHF. CDR3 DNA sequence: TGTGCCATCCAGGCGGGTGGGAGCAATCAGCCCCAGCATTTT.

The chain couples TRBV4-3 to TRBJ1-1, with 10 bases identical to TRBD1. J lost 5 bases, V lost 4 bases, and 4 bases had no gene match. The CDR3 consists of 14 residues. CDR1 and CDR2 (germline): LGHNA, YSLEER. The CDR3 loop reads CASSPGTGETEAFF. CDR3 DNA: TGCGCCAGCAGCCCCGGGACAGGGGAAACTGAAGCTTTCTTT.

In its sample, this clone was seen a few times. The CDR3 nucleotides read TGCGCCAGCAGCGGGACTAGCGGGGCGTTAGGGGAGCAGTTCTTC. Its protein product is CASSGTSGALGEQFF. The chain recombines TRBV5-1 with TRBJ2-1, with TRBD2 identical over 13 bases. CDR1 and CDR2 (germline): SGHRS, YFSETQ. V was clipped by 4 bases and J by 10 bases; unmatched bases: 8. The CDR3 extends over 15 amino acids.

This clone was picked up one time. The chain couples TRBV7-2 to TRBJ1-1; D remains ambiguous. There are 14 residues in the CDR3. V was trimmed by 5 bases and J by 1 base, leaving 11 bases between them. Germline V lookup: CDR1 SGHTA, CDR2 FQGNSA. CDR3 loop: CASSPEVENTEAFF. CDR3 DNA: TGTGCCAGCAGCCCAGAGGTGGAGAACACTGAAGCTTTCTTT. The full variable domain, completed using reference TRBV7-2 and TRBJ1-1, is GAGVSQSPSNKVTEKGKDVELRCDPISGHTALYWYRQSLGQGLEFLIYFQGNSAPDKSGLPSDRFSAERTGGSVSTLTIQRTQQEDSAVYLCASSPEVENTEAFFGQGTRLTVV.

This clone was seen only a few times. This chain links TRBV4-1 with TRBJ2-2; tentative D call: TRBD1 (5 bases). CDR3 size: 17 residues. Per the germline V gene, CDR1 is MGHRA and CDR2 is YSYEKL. Deletions cut 1 base from V and 2 bases from J, with 14 bases between. The CDR3 DNA reads TGCGCCAGCAGCCAAGTGGCGCGACAGCACAACACCGGGGAGCTGTTTTTT. It translates to CASSQVARQHNTGELFF.